What follows describes a single T cell receptor beta chain. The table lists this clone with a count of one. Its antigen remains unidentified. No per-base quality is available; no much larger clone lies one base away. The library was generated by the immunoSEQ multiplex PCR assay. The multiplex PCR relied on a mix of 60 forward primers for TCR Vbeta segments and 13 reverse primers for TCR Jbeta segments. A multiplex PCR assay on genomic DNA amplified the CDR3 region of rearranged TCR beta genes. The amplified TCR beta libraries were sequenced on the Illumina HiSeq System as 87-base-pair reads. Concerning the study's data processing: A later analysis tallied tens of millions of unique TCR beta chains across the 666 repertoires, and about 12 million of those chains were shared by two or more donors. To remove PCR and sequencing errors, raw reads were error-corrected and collapsed into unique sequences using a nearest-neighbor algorithm that merged closely related sequences. To assign V, D and J gene segments, CDR3 sequences were aligned to IMGT reference sequences. For a sequence to be retained, a match of at least six nucleotides to both a V gene segment and a J gene segment was required. Rearrangements were classified as productive when the CDR3 lacked stop codons and remained in frame with V and J, and all other rearrangements were classified as non-productive. Following IMGT convention, CDR3 was defined as the stretch from the second conserved V-encoded cysteine to the conserved J-encoded phenylalanine. Sequences without an unambiguous match to a single V gene segment were excluded from the earlier analysis of a few hundred of the donors. An earlier analysis of fewer than 750 of the donors classified V segments as functional when productive rearrangements were above 56.7% and as segregating when the standard deviation between donors was above 5%. A statistical classification framework was built to diagnose cytomegalovirus status from the catalog of TCR beta chain sequences. In a later analysis, V and J genes were assigned by comparing TCR nucleotide sequences against IMGT/GENE-DB human TR gene sequences. The TCRdist pipeline was used in a later analysis to assign CDR3 sequences and most-parsimonious VDJ recombination scenarios. A later analysis defined each TCR beta chain by its CDR3 amino acid sequence plus V-gene family, and excluded reads lacking a unique V-gene family. As a way to deal with suspected cross-contamination and a sequencing artifact, a later analysis dropped roughly 600 nucleotide sequences that were highly shared and had low generation probability. For each public chain, a later analysis derived a clonal expansion index from normalized ranks of inferred template counts within each repertoire. In a later analysis, generation probabilities were computed with a VDJ recombination model fitted to out-of-frame rearrangements, and the resulting probabilities were checked against IGoR. A later analysis scored TCR-TCR, TCR-HLA and TCR-CMV co-occurrence with hypergeometric tests, applying a repertoire-size bias correction to TCR pairs. False discovery rates were estimated in a later analysis by permuting HLA or CMV assignments 20 times. A later analysis grouped co-occurring TCRs with DBSCAN, adding TCRdist sequence similarity when clustering within HLA-allele-positive subsets. Repertoires with fewer than 30,000 or more than 120,000 public chains, plus five repertoires with anomalous nucleotide sharing, were excluded from co-occurrence clustering. What TCRdb holds here is the immuneACCESS table cut down to in-frame rearrangements. Part of the clones is not present; checked against another copy, under half of the missing clones reflect an unresolved V gene, and the others are unexplained. Clonal size and the V and J genes are those of that table, whereas D and trimming came from the DNA. The sample yields some 150,000 clones; 70% to 80% were counted once. The ten largest account for around 1.5% of the sample.

The source of the sample is a study of cytomegalovirus exposure and HLA in healthy donors (dated by TCRdb to the late 2010s). For the study in its entirety: According to an earlier analysis of several hundred of the donors, 200 million or so T cells yielded 117 million unique TCR beta sequences and 250 to 350 Gb of sequence data. An earlier analysis of 500 to 650 of the donors applied high-throughput TCR beta sequencing to assess whether each TCR beta V gene segment acted as functional or pseudogenic. Across about 380 genotyped donors of the cohort, an average of approximately 240,000 unique TCR beta nucleotide sequences per donor were sequenced, and about a sixth of those sequences were non-productive. Donor age, sex, ethnicity and CMV serostatus were collected together with the repertoire data. A later genetic analysis used genome-wide SNP genotypes for about 65% of the roughly 670 donors, treating that subset as a discovery cohort. The study aimed to test whether cataloging public T cell receptors could reveal signatures of past pathogen exposure. The study combined high-throughput TCR immunosequencing, statistical association of individual TCRs with disease status, and machine learning to predict cytomegalovirus infection status. An early release covering roughly 600 HLA-typed donors comprised approximately 300 gigabases of sequencing data and some 79 million unique TCR sequences. The T cell repertoires of several hundred subjects were profiled by immunosequencing and related to cytomegalovirus serostatus. Because of strong linkage in the cohort, roughly five DR-DQ haplotypes were treated as single units for association and clustering. A later analysis re-analyzed previously published TCR beta repertoires from 600 to 850 donors and added high-resolution HLA genotyping to study TCR occurrence patterns. The number of typed donors differed by locus: about 620-640 for A, B, C, DRB1 and DQB1; 500 to 550 for DQA1; approximately 600 for DPA1; and about 450 for DPB1. Both class I and class II loci were covered by HLA typing, at four-digit resolution. The genetic ancestry cluster associated with self-reported Caucasian donors included around 76% of the 350 to 500 genotyped donors. Rather than drawing on any new phenotypic data, the later analysis identified candidate immune exposures from TCR beta sequences and the way those sequences occurred across donors. All discovery cohort repertoires had been generated on a single sequencing platform. In addition to the first cohort of approximately 670 subjects, a separate validation cohort of 120 different subjects was used.

Results the study describes overall, beyond this receptor: The presence/absence analyses assumed that sequencing depth was roughly uniform across donors, and that assumption may not be true. V-gene and J-gene trimming of TCR beta chains was associated with a missense DCLRE1C variant in a later genetic analysis, and the association was replicated in an independent cohort. A later analysis found that TCR association rates varied across HLA loci, with DRB1 alleles showing the most associated TCRs and HLA-C alleles the fewest. Most TCR sequences were observed very rarely across donors, whereas some public TCRs were present in many individuals. Some IMGT-functional V segments, including TRBV6-2 and TRBV6-3, could not be told apart with the 87-base-pair reads, so those segments were excluded. Several of the top co-occurrence clusters appeared to be linked to parvovirus B19, influenza, CMV and Epstein-Barr virus, according to a later analysis. In a later analysis, around 17,000 TCR beta sequences were associated with specific HLA alleles at a false discovery rate of 0.05. In a later analysis, HLA-associated TCR beta chains showed more clonal expansion and lower generation probabilities than non-associated chains that were equally common. According to the authors, the approach could potentially be generalized to other disease states and immunological phenotypes. In vitro tests confirmed that a few of the cytomegalovirus-associated TCR beta chains recognize cytomegalovirus antigens. An earlier analysis of 450 to 750 of the donors showed that most TCR beta V segments appeared in productive rearrangements either about 90% or about 30% of the time, which broadly matched IMGT annotations. Because counts were too low, roughly 16 rarely observed V segments, including chromosome 9 orphons, were excluded from the earlier analysis of roughly 580 of the donors. When HLA alleles, especially DR and DQ, strongly co-occurred, attributing TCR associations to individual alleles was difficult. A further reported finding was that TCR beta sequences accurately predicted the HLA-A and HLA-B alleles for most subjects in the first cohort. HLA typing was unavailable for some donors at each locus, so association tests used only the typed subset. Correlated functional status among segregating V segments might reflect linkage disequilibrium, but an unknown experimental factor could not be ruled out. The study gave a list of some 150 TCR beta chains associated with cytomegalovirus. In a later analysis, most CMV-associated TCR beta chains were found to appear HLA-restricted, with HLA associations seemingly driven largely by CMV exposure. In a later genetic analysis, fewer N-insertions in productive TCRs were reported among donors in an Asian-associated ancestry cluster than the roughly 700-donor mean. A cluster of highly shared sequence variants was judged likely to represent a technical artifact of the sequencing pipeline. The classifier was reported to diagnose cytomegalovirus status with high specificity and sensitivity in both the original and validation cohorts. This cohort had only TCR beta chains sequenced, and the lack of alpha or paired-chain data limited which features could be detected. For the cohort, immune exposure information was limited to CMV serostatus.

The CDR3, from cysteine to phenylalanine, totals 13 residues. CDR3 DNA is the only sequence kept; it has 39 bases, read in frame from the first base. In total, 630 or so healthy bone marrow donors made up the cohort. All cohort members were sampled while nominally healthy, although unrecorded immune exposures were likely present. The donor tested CMV seronegative and was one of the 352 seronegative cohort members. A peripheral blood sample was provided by each donor, and peripheral blood mononuclear cells were used for TCR beta sequencing. Genomic DNA extraction from the blood cell samples was performed with the Qiagen DNeasy Blood Extraction Kit.

The chain employs TRBV21-1 and TRBJ1-2; TRBD1, the table's D call, was not compared with the DNA. TRBV21-1 counts as a pseudogene. The material sequenced was PBMCs. The TCR sequence derives from a female donor in good health and CMV-seronegative. The DNA sequence is as follows: TGTGCCAGCAGCAACCCAGTAACCTATGGCTACACCTTC. This encodes CASSNPVTYGYTF.